The present T cell receptor (beta chain) was sequenced within a study of T cells in Graves' hyperthyroidism and ophthalmopathy. Study findings and constraints: Most expanded thyroid clonotypes above 0.001 recurred in blood. Ophthalmopathy was distinguished from stable hyperthyroidism by 13 V-J signatures.

Graves' hyperthyroidism showing no ophthalmopathy progression within 18 months was considered stable. Researchers barred patients who had uncontrolled infection, other autoimmune disease, pregnancy or lactation. What was amplified from RNA transcripts were TCR beta CDR3 regions. During a first-round RT-PCR of the TCR CDR3, the HTBI primer set was used. TCRdb re-called the multiplex PCR reads with MiXCR, one entry per CDR3 protein. The repertoire holds fewer than 400,000 distinct CDR3 sequences, with around a quarter as singletons. Germline values: CDR1 GTSNPN, CDR2 SVGIG (reference sequence). V dropped 2 bases and J dropped 6; count of bases not matched to a gene: 10. This CDR3 is 15 amino acids long. Details on this clonotype: Its matching antigen is unknown.

Sample: blood. The J gene is TRBJ2-1, the V gene TRBV30; TRBD2 matches 7 bases. The receptor was isolated from a man aged 50 to 59 with Graves' hyperthyroidism. CDR3 DNA sequence: TGTGCCTGGAGTCCCGCTGGCGGGAGACCCAATGAGCAGTTCTTC. Protein sequence: CAWSPAGGRPNEQFF.